Listed here is a single T cell receptor beta chain. Template switching, a step in the protocol, added a universal primer site, and cDNA carried unique molecular identifiers. From the 5' RACE reads, TCRdb called clonotypes with MiXCR, one entry per CDR3 protein. The sample includes roughly 490,000 distinct CDR3 sequences, about 13% of them seen just once. The data are from a study of identical twins. CDR3 size: 11 residues. Trimming took 5 bases from V and 12 from J; bases not matched to a gene: 3. Germline CDR1 reads SGHTA; CDR2 reads FQGNSA. The data were also submitted as part of a second study, on yellow fever vaccine responses in identical twins.

The chain joins TRBV7-2 to TRBJ1-5, with 8 bases fitting TRBD1. The specimen sequenced was CD4+ T cells sorted from blood. This TCR came from a woman under 30 in good health. CDR3 sequence (DNA): TGTGCCAGCAGCCTGGGACAGGTCCAGCATTTT. This encodes CASSLGQVQHF. The variable domain in full, with the rest retrieved from reference TRBV7-2 and TRBJ1-5, is GAGVSQSPSNKVTEKGKDVELRCDPISGHTALYWYRQSLGQGLEFLIYFQGNSAPDKSGLPSDRFSAERTGGSVSTLTIQRTQQEDSAVYLCASSLGQVQHFGDGTRLSIL.